Sequencing of this T cell receptor (beta chain) was carried out in a study of blood T cell repertoires in COVID-19. On the study more broadly: There were acute and convalescent COVID-19 samples, and they came from the United States, Italy and Spain.

The trim removed 7 bases at V and 3 bases at J, leaving 5 bases unmatched. This CDR3 has 16 amino acids. Germline CDR1 and CDR2: SNHLY and FYNNEI. Sequencing was performed with immunoSEQ multiplex PCR; in TCRdb, only in-frame clones are kept and a portion is missing. The sample consists of 100,000 to 120,000 clones, about two thirds of them appearing once. This TCR came from a middle-aged woman with acute or convalescent COVID-19. Sequenced material: peripheral blood. V gene TRBV2 combines with J gene TRBJ2-2, with TRBD2 identical over 13 bases. The CDR3 spells CASTRLAGGDTGELFF. The CDR3 bases are TGTGCCAGCACCAGACTAGCGGGGGGTGACACCGGGGAGCTGTTTTTT.